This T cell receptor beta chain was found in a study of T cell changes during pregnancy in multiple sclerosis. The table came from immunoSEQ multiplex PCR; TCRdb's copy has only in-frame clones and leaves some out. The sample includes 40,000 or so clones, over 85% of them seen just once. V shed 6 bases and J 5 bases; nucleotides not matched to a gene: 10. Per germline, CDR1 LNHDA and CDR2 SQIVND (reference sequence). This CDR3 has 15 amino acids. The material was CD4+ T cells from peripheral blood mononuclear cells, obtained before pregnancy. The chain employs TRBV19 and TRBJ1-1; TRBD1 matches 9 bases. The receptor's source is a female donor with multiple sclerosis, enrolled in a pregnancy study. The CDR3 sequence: CASRPDRGERTEAFF. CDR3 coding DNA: TGTGCCAGTAGACCGGACAGGGGAGAGCGGACTGAAGCTTTCTTT. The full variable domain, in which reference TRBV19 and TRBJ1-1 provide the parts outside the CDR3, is DGGITQSPKYLFRKEGQNVTLSCEQNLNHDAMYWYRQDPGQGLRLIYYSQIVNDFQKGDIAEGYSVSREKKESFPLTVTSAQKNPTAFYLCASRPDRGERTEAFFGQGTRLTVV.